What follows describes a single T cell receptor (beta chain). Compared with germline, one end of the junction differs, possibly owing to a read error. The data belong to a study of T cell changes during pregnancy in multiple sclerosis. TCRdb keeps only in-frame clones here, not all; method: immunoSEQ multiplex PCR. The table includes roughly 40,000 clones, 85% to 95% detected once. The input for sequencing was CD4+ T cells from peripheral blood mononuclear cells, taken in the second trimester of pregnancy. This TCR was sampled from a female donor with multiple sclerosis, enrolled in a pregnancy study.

In nucleotides, the CDR3 is TGTGCCAGCAGCGAGGGGGCTAGCAAAGATACGCAGTATTTT. Its protein product is CASSEGASKDTQYF. The V gene is TRBV9, the J gene TRBJ2-3; 7 bases align to TRBD1. Germline V gene data show CDR1 as SGDLS and CDR2 as YYNGEE. This CDR3 has 14 residues.